A selection of T cell receptor beta chains follows, all from one sample in a study of PD-1 blockade in classical Hodgkin lymphoma. The data were produced by immunoSEQ multiplex PCR, yet TCRdb's version contains in-frame clones alone and is incomplete. The table lists some 96,000 clones, about 92% of them singletons. Sequences were derived from peripheral blood mononuclear cells (PBMCs), sampled before the fourth cycle of nivolumab. The receptors were sampled from a human donor with classical Hodgkin lymphoma. CDR3s include the opening cysteine and the closing phenylalanine or tryptophan. A D gene is named only where the DNA matches it firmly. Clone size is not always given. Where it is, it says once, few, many or a class for expanded clones.

CDR3aa: CATTDRYNEQFF; CDR3nt: TGCGCCACCACGGACAGATACAATGAGCAGTTCTTC; d_gene: NA; v_gene: TRBV4-1; j_gene: TRBJ2-1; abundance: NA
CDR3aa: CASSLDLLAGYNEQFF; CDR3nt: TGTGCCAGCAGCTTGGACTTACTAGCGGGGTACAATGAGCAGTTCTTC; d_gene: TRBD2; v_gene: TRBV5-6; j_gene: TRBJ2-1; abundance: NA
CDR3aa: CASTPRGPTMDGYTF; CDR3nt: TGTGCCAGCACCCCCAGAGGGCCCACAATGGATGGCTACACCTTC; d_gene: NA; v_gene: TRBV5-8; j_gene: TRBJ1-2; abundance: NA
CDR3aa: CAWRGGPVQFF; CDR3nt: TGTGCCTGGAGGGGAGGCCCCGTGCAGTTCTTC; d_gene: NA; v_gene: TRBV30; j_gene: TRBJ2-1; abundance: once
CDR3aa: CASSYSRLPTYNEQFF; CDR3nt: TGTGCCAGCAGTTACTCGAGGTTGCCGACCTACAATGAGCAGTTCTTC; d_gene: NA; v_gene: TRBV6-5; j_gene: TRBJ2-1; abundance: NA
CDR3aa: CATGREGRSGNTIYF; CDR3nt: TGTGCCACCGGACGGGAAGGGCGCTCTGGAAACACCATATATTTT; d_gene: NA; v_gene: TRBV27; j_gene: TRBJ1-3; abundance: NA
CDR3aa: CASSSRGRSAETQYF; CDR3nt: TGTGCCAGCAGCTCCCGGGGACGGTCGGCGGAGACCCAGTACTTC; d_gene: NA; v_gene: TRBV9; j_gene: TRBJ2-5; abundance: NA
CDR3aa: CASSEATGGREQYF; CDR3nt: TGTGCCAGCAGTGAAGCAACAGGGGGCCGCGAGCAGTACTTC; d_gene: TRBD1; v_gene: TRBV2; j_gene: TRBJ2-7; abundance: NA
CDR3aa: CASSQEGGTGELFF; CDR3nt: TGCGCCAGCAGCCAAGAAGGGGGCACCGGGGAGCTGTTTTTT; d_gene: NA; v_gene: TRBV4-1; j_gene: TRBJ2-2; abundance: NA
CDR3aa: CASSKGLARTYEQYF; CDR3nt: TGTGCCAGCAGCAAAGGACTAGCGCGAACCTACGAGCAGTACTTC; d_gene: NA; v_gene: TRBV21-1; j_gene: TRBJ2-7; abundance: NA
CDR3aa: CASNVRGGAGELFF; CDR3nt: TGTGCCAGTAACGTCAGGGGCGGGGCCGGGGAGCTGTTTTTT; d_gene: NA; v_gene: TRBV19; j_gene: TRBJ2-2; abundance: NA
CDR3aa: CSAQKAGGEKLFF; CDR3nt: TGCAGCGCCCAGAAGGCAGGGGGCGAAAAACTGTTTTTT; d_gene: TRBD1; v_gene: TRBV29-1; j_gene: TRBJ1-4; abundance: NA
CDR3aa: CATFRGGLGGGYTF; CDR3nt: TGTGCAACATTCAGGGGGGGGCTCGGAGGGGGCTACACCTTC; d_gene: TRBD1; v_gene: TRBV27; j_gene: TRBJ1-2; abundance: once
CDR3aa: CASSGDRLATDTQYF; CDR3nt: TGTGCCAGCAGTGGGGACAGGCTGGCCACAGATACGCAGTATTTT; d_gene: TRBD1; v_gene: TRBV6-1; j_gene: TRBJ2-3; abundance: NA
CDR3aa: CATTFDRDRGETQYF; CDR3nt: TGTGCCACCACTTTCGATAGGGATAGGGGGGAGACCCAGTACTTC; d_gene: NA; v_gene: TRBV6-1; j_gene: TRBJ2-5; abundance: NA
CDR3aa: CASSIGQSGNEKLFF; CDR3nt: TGTGCCAGCAGCATAGGACAGTCGGGTAATGAAAAACTGTTTTTT; d_gene: NA; v_gene: TRBV7-9; j_gene: TRBJ1-4; abundance: NA
CDR3aa: CASSVVAGAENEQYF; CDR3nt: TGTGCCAGCAGCGTGGTAGCGGGGGCTGAGAACGAGCAGTACTTC; d_gene: TRBD2; v_gene: TRBV9; j_gene: TRBJ2-7; abundance: NA
CDR3aa: CASSLDRGPTEAFF; CDR3nt: TGTGCCAGCAGTCTCGACAGGGGCCCCACTGAAGCTTTCTTT; d_gene: TRBD1; v_gene: TRBV11-2; j_gene: TRBJ1-1; abundance: once
CDR3aa: CASSVVGALYNEQFF; CDR3nt: TGTGCCAGCAGCGTAGTAGGGGCACTCTACAATGAGCAGTTCTTC; d_gene: NA; v_gene: TRBV9; j_gene: TRBJ2-1; abundance: NA
CDR3aa: CASSLDGRLFF; CDR3nt: TGTGCCAGCAGCTTGGACGGGAGACTGTTTTTT; d_gene: NA; v_gene: TRBV5-4; j_gene: TRBJ1-4; abundance: NA
CDR3aa: CASSELWATENSPLHF; CDR3nt: TGTGCCAGCAGTGAACTGTGGGCAACGGAAAATTCACCCCTCCACTTT; d_gene: NA; v_gene: TRBV6-1; j_gene: TRBJ1-6; abundance: NA
CDR3aa: CAISERRGQGNYGYTF; CDR3nt: TGTGCCATCAGTGAGAGGAGGGGACAGGGAAACTATGGCTACACCTTC; d_gene: TRBD1; v_gene: TRBV10-3; j_gene: TRBJ1-2; abundance: NA
CDR3aa: CASSLSQGSEQYF; CDR3nt: TGTGCCAGCAGCTTATCACAGGGGTCCGAGCAGTACTTC; d_gene: TRBD1; v_gene: TRBV7-6; j_gene: TRBJ2-7; abundance: NA
CDR3aa: CASSLGLAGVETQYF; CDR3nt: TGTGCCAGCAGCTTAGGACTAGCGGGAGTAGAGACCCAGTACTTC; d_gene: TRBD2; v_gene: TRBV7-6; j_gene: TRBJ2-5; abundance: NA
CDR3aa: CASSPNTGELFF; CDR3nt: TGTGCCAGCTCACCGAACACCGGGGAGCTGTTTTTT; d_gene: NA; v_gene: TRBV18; j_gene: TRBJ2-2; abundance: once
CDR3aa: CASSGGLWTEAFF; CDR3nt: TGTGCCAGTAGTGGAGGGTTGTGGACTGAAGCTTTCTTT; d_gene: NA; v_gene: TRBV19; j_gene: TRBJ1-1; abundance: NA
CDR3aa: CASRPEPPGYNEQFF; CDR3nt: TGTGCCAGCAGACCGGAACCCCCAGGTTACAATGAGCAGTTCTTC; d_gene: NA; v_gene: TRBV6-5; j_gene: TRBJ2-1; abundance: once
CDR3aa: CASSLLPNTGELFF; CDR3nt: TGTGCCAGCAGCCTCCTACCGAACACCGGGGAGCTGTTTTTT; d_gene: NA; v_gene: TRBV28; j_gene: TRBJ2-2; abundance: once
CDR3aa: CASRTLWGDRLSSYNEQFF; CDR3nt: TGTGCCAGCAGAACATTATGGGGGGACAGGTTGAGCTCCTACAATGAGCAGTTCTTC; d_gene: TRBD1; v_gene: TRBV28; j_gene: TRBJ2-1; abundance: NA
CDR3aa: CASTGLVNEQFF; CDR3nt: TGTGCCAGTACGGGTTTGGTCAATGAGCAGTTCTTC; d_gene: NA; v_gene: TRBV11-2; j_gene: TRBJ2-1; abundance: NA
CDR3aa: CASSFNDANEKLFF; CDR3nt: TGTGCCAGCAGTTTCAATGATGCTAATGAAAAACTGTTTTTT; d_gene: NA; v_gene: TRBV27; j_gene: TRBJ1-4; abundance: NA
CDR3aa: CASSMNSGSYNEQFF; CDR3nt: TGTGCCAGTAGTATGAATAGCGGATCATACAATGAGCAGTTCTTC; d_gene: NA; v_gene: TRBV19; j_gene: TRBJ2-1; abundance: NA
CDR3aa: CASKGLYEQYF; CDR3nt: TGTGCCAGCAAGGGGCTGTACGAGCAGTACTTC; d_gene: NA; v_gene: TRBV25-1; j_gene: TRBJ2-7; abundance: NA
CDR3aa: CARGGECMETQYF; CDR3nt: TGTGCCAGGGGGGGGGAATGCATGGAGACGCAGTATTTT; d_gene: TRBD2; v_gene: TRBV27; j_gene: TRBJ2-3; abundance: NA
CDR3aa: CAWNRPGTASGYGYTF; CDR3nt: TGTGCCTGGAACCGTCCCGGGACAGCTTCGGGCTATGGCTACACCTTC; d_gene: TRBD1; v_gene: TRBV30; j_gene: TRBJ1-2; abundance: NA
CDR3aa: CASSDMDLAGHEQYF; CDR3nt: TGCGCCAGCAGTGATATGGACTTAGCGGGACACGAGCAGTACTTC; d_gene: TRBD2; v_gene: TRBV10-2; j_gene: TRBJ2-7; abundance: NA
CDR3aa: CASSSDPSYNSPLHF; CDR3nt: TGTGCCAGCAGCTCCGATCCTTCCTATAATTCACCCCTCCACTTT; d_gene: NA; v_gene: TRBV5-4; j_gene: TRBJ1-6; abundance: NA
CDR3aa: CASSLAAGTHGYTF; CDR3nt: TGTGCCAGCAGCTTAGCCGCCGGGACCCATGGCTACACCTTC; d_gene: NA; v_gene: TRBV7-9; j_gene: TRBJ1-2; abundance: once
CDR3aa: CASSFLLMNTEAFF; CDR3nt: TGCGCCAGCAGCTTTCTCCTCATGAACACTGAAGCTTTCTTT; d_gene: NA; v_gene: TRBV5-1; j_gene: TRBJ1-1; abundance: NA
CDR3aa: CASSGDRGLSQPQHF; CDR3nt: TGTGCCAGCAGCGGGGACAGGGGGTTATCCCAGCCCCAGCATTTT; d_gene: TRBD1; v_gene: TRBV5-6; j_gene: TRBJ1-5; abundance: NA
CDR3aa: CASSYPDSTDTQYF; CDR3nt: TGTGCCAGCAGTTACCCCGACAGCACAGATACGCAGTATTTT; d_gene: NA; v_gene: TRBV6-5; j_gene: TRBJ2-3; abundance: once
CDR3aa: CASSQVRTSNTGELFF; CDR3nt: TGCGCCAGCAGCCAAGTTAGAACCTCGAACACCGGGGAGCTGTTTTTT; d_gene: NA; v_gene: TRBV4-1; j_gene: TRBJ2-2; abundance: NA
CDR3aa: CASSSYKDGLNTEAFF; CDR3nt: TGTGCCAGCAGTTCATACAAGGACGGACTGAACACTGAAGCTTTCTTT; d_gene: NA; v_gene: TRBV6-5; j_gene: TRBJ1-1; abundance: NA
CDR3aa: CASTELGNQPQHF; CDR3nt: TGTGCCAGCACGGAATTAGGGAATCAGCCCCAGCATTTT; d_gene: NA; v_gene: TRBV28; j_gene: TRBJ1-5; abundance: once
CDR3aa: CASSFQGAETQYF; CDR3nt: TGTGCCAGCAGTTTTCAGGGGGCGGAGACCCAGTACTTC; d_gene: TRBD1; v_gene: TRBV27; j_gene: TRBJ2-5; abundance: NA
CDR3aa: CASSLGLVPSGANVLTF; CDR3nt: TGTGCCAGCAGTTTGGGACTAGTGCCCTCTGGGGCCAACGTCCTGACTTTC; d_gene: TRBD2; v_gene: TRBV27; j_gene: TRBJ2-6; abundance: NA
CDR3aa: CASSHRGLGTGEKLFF; CDR3nt: TGTGCCAGCAGCCACAGGGGGCTAGGTACCGGAGAAAAACTGTTTTTT; d_gene: TRBD1; v_gene: TRBV6-6; j_gene: TRBJ1-4; abundance: NA
CDR3aa: CASSSLKGFSYEQYF; CDR3nt: TGTGCCAGCAGCTCCCTGAAGGGGTTCTCCTACGAGCAGTACTTC; d_gene: NA; v_gene: TRBV7-2; j_gene: TRBJ2-7; abundance: once
CDR3aa: CASSLPRVVGVGNEQFF; CDR3nt: TGTGCCAGCAGCCTACCCCGAGTTGTTGGGGTAGGCAATGAGCAGTTCTTC; d_gene: NA; v_gene: TRBV7-9; j_gene: TRBJ2-1; abundance: NA
CDR3aa: CASRLRQGTAGELFF; CDR3nt: TGTGCCAGCAGACTTCGACAGGGGACCGCCGGGGAGCTGTTTTTT; d_gene: TRBD1; v_gene: TRBV6-6; j_gene: TRBJ2-2; abundance: NA
CDR3aa: CASSPLRGSNQPQHF; CDR3nt: TGTGCCAGCAGCCCCCTCAGGGGGAGCAATCAGCCCCAGCATTTT; d_gene: TRBD1; v_gene: TRBV28; j_gene: TRBJ1-5; abundance: NA
CDR3aa: CAWSRGLHEQYF; CDR3nt: TGTGCCTGGAGTAGGGGGCTCCACGAGCAGTACTTC; d_gene: TRBD1; v_gene: TRBV30; j_gene: TRBJ2-7; abundance: NA
CDR3aa: CASSHSSSRYEQYF; CDR3nt: TGTGCCAGCAGCCACTCCTCGTCGCGGTACGAGCAGTACTTC; d_gene: NA; v_gene: TRBV11-2; j_gene: TRBJ2-7; abundance: NA
CDR3aa: CASSERTGVPYGYTF; CDR3nt: TGTGCCAGCAGCGAACGGACAGGGGTCCCCTATGGCTACACCTTC; d_gene: TRBD1; v_gene: TRBV7-8; j_gene: TRBJ1-2; abundance: NA
CDR3aa: CASSLETFYYGYTF; CDR3nt: TGTGCCAGCAGCTTAGAAACCTTTTACTATGGCTACACCTTC; d_gene: NA; v_gene: TRBV7-8; j_gene: TRBJ1-2; abundance: NA